A single sample is the source of the 11 T cell receptor beta chains below, sequenced in a study of HIV-infected patients and healthy controls. Approximately 500 ng RNA was reverse transcribed with alpha and beta constant-region primers. Each of the alpha and beta chains got its own library through chain-specific third strand synthesis with indices. TCRdb redid the calling of the 5' RACE reads with MiXCR, one entry per CDR3 protein. The sample comprises around 18,000 distinct CDR3 sequences, over 9.5% of which are singletons, and approximately 3.1% rests with the top ten. Whole blood was used without fractionation, so all unsorted peripheral T cells were included. Sequencing input: blood. The receptors originated from an adult in good health.

At least ten counts were recorded for this clonotype. The chain combines TRBV2 with TRBJ2-3, with 8 bases lining up with TRBD1. V shed 5 bases, J shed 10 bases, and the junction held 11 bases outside the gene matches. The CDR3 extends over 14 amino acids. Germline CDR1 is SNHLY and CDR2 is FYNNEI. The CDR3 region is CASSTQRGQGAQYF. DNA of the CDR3: TGTGCCAGCAGTACCCAAAGAGGACAGGGAGCGCAGTATTTT.

This clonotype was counted ten times or more. V gene TRBV6-5 combines with J gene TRBJ2-7, with 7 nucleotides matching TRBD1. The germline V gene encodes CDR1 MNHEY and CDR2 SVGAGI. The V and J ends lost 2 bases and 4 bases, in that order; junction bases with no gene match: 8. There are 15 residues in the CDR3. CDR3 in amino acids: CASSYAGQGVYEQYF. Here the CDR3 DNA reads TGTGCCAGCAGTTACGCCGGGCAGGGGGTGTACGAGCAGTACTTC.

Judged by abundance, this clonotype is medium-sized. The chain combines TRBV12-3 or TRBV12-4 with TRBJ2-7, with D perhaps matching TRBD1 (5 bases). V was pared by 6 bases and J by 6 bases, with 12 bases between. The CDR3 is 12 residues long. The CDR3 protein is CASRPDSPEQYF. CDR3 nucleotide sequence: TGTGCCAGCAGACCAGACAGTCCCGAGCAGTACTTC.

Regarding this clonotype: The CDR3 ends on some other residue instead of the conserved phenylalanine or tryptophan, so this is likely a read error. This rearrangement joins TRBV11-3 to TRBJ2-5; no firm D call. The CDR3 runs to 13 residues. In germline, CDR1 is SGHNT, CDR2 YENEEA. V lost 1 base and J lost 2, with 5 bases in between. The CDR3 is CASSLGPQETQYY. The CDR3 DNA reads TGTGCCAGCAGCTTAGGACCACAAGAGACCCAGTACTAC.

This clonotype appeared many times. The rearrangement links TRBV5-5 to TRBJ2-2, with 12 positions matching TRBD2. J was trimmed by 4 bases and V by 4 bases; bases with no gene match: 11. The germline CDR1 and CDR2 sequences are SGHKS and YYEKEE (reference sequence). The CDR3 is 18 amino acids. The CDR3 loop is CASSLSLAGGPLTGELFF. CDR3 bases: TGTGCCAGCAGCCTATCTCTAGCGGGAGGGCCCCTCACCGGGGAGCTGTTTTTT.

This clonotype appeared a few times. The chain uses TRBV29-1 and TRBJ2-1; 10 nucleotides align to TRBD2. The CDR3 extends over 18 amino acids. V was pared by 3 bases and J by 5 bases, with 16 bases of the junction left unmatched. The germline CDR1 and CDR2 sequences are SQVTM and ANQGSEA. The CDR3 reads CSVDFSRLAGPRHNEQFF. The CDR3 bases are TGCAGCGTTGATTTTTCGAGACTAGCGGGTCCCCGACACAATGAGCAGTTCTTC.

Ten or more counts support this clonotype. The gene calls are TRBV4-1 and TRBJ2-7, with D perhaps assigned TRBD1 or TRBD2 (5 bases each). The CDR3 extends over 13 amino acids. Germline lookup yields CDR1 MGHRA and CDR2 YSYEKL. V lost 11 bases and J 2 bases, leaving 16 bases between the germline ends. CDR3 residues: CASTGTETYEQYF. CDR3 DNA: TGCGCCTCTACCGGGACGGAAACCTACGAGCAGTACTTC.

This clonotype was recorded many times. The chain carries TRBV6-2 or TRBV6-3 and TRBJ2-3, with 12 bases aligning to TRBD2. V was pared by 9 bases and J by 3 bases, with 4 bases of the junction left unmatched. The germline gives CDR1 MNHEY, CDR2 SVGEGT. CDR3 size: 14 residues. The CDR3 sequence is CASTSGRTTDTQYF. CDR3 DNA: TGTGCCAGTACTAGCGGGAGGACAACAGATACGCAGTATTTT.

This clonotype was counted a few times. This chain joins TRBV28 and TRBJ1-5, with a weak D call TRBD1 (5 bases). Looked up from germline, CDR1 is MDHEN and CDR2 is SYDVKM. CDR3 length: 15 residues. Trimming shortened V by 5 bases and J by 0 bases, and 11 bases separated the two germline ends. For the CDR3, the DNA is TGTGCCAGCAGTGAGGTTGGGGGTAGCAATCAGCCCCAGCATTTT. Translated: CASSEVGGSNQPQHF.

There are many counts of this clonotype. The J gene is TRBJ2-5, the V gene TRBV10-3; TRBD2 agrees at 7 bases. This CDR3 comprises 15 residues. CDR1 ENHRY and CDR2 SYGVKD come from the germline V gene. The junction had 8 bases not matched to a gene; V was cut back by 2 bases and J by 5 bases. The CDR3 is CAISEGWEGLETQYF. As DNA, the CDR3 is TGTGCCATCAGTGAGGGGTGGGAGGGCCTGGAGACCCAGTACTTC.

This clonotype has ten or more counts. The J gene is TRBJ2-1, the V gene TRBV27; 12 bases fit TRBD2. Germline trimming cut 5 bases from V and 7 bases from J; bases unmatched to any gene: 9. Germline loops: CDR1 MNHEY, CDR2 SMNVEV (reference sequence). The CDR3 sequence is 16 residues long. The CDR3 sequence: CASSPSRLAGGNEQFF. The CDR3 DNA is TGTGCCAGCAGTCCCTCTAGGCTAGCGGGAGGGAATGAGCAGTTCTTC.